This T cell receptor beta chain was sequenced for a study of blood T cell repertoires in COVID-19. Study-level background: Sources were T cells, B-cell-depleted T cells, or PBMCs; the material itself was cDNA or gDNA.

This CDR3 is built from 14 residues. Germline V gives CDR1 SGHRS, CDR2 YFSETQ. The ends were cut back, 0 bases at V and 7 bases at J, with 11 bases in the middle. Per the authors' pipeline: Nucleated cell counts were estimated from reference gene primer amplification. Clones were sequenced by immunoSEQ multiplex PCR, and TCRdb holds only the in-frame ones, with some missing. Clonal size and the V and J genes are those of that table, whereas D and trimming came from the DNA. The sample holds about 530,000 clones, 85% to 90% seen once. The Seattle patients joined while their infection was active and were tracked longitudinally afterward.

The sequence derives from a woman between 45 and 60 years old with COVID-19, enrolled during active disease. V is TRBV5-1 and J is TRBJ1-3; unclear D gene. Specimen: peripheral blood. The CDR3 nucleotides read TGCGCCAGCAGCTTGGAGGCGGGAGGGAACACCATATATTTT. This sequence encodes CASSLEAGGNTIYF. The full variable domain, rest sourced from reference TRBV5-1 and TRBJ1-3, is KAGVTQTPRYLIKTRGQQVTLSCSPISGHRSVSWYQQTPGQGLQFLFEYFSETQRNKGNFPGRFSGRQFSNSRSEMNVSTLELGDSALYLCASSLEAGGNTIYFGEGSWLTVV.